Listed below are T cell receptor beta chains from one sample, sequenced in a study of regulatory T cells in long-lasting Graves disease. TCRdb reprocessed the multiplex PCR reads with MiXCR, giving one entry per CDR3 protein. In the table there are around 450,000 distinct CDR3 sequences, 14% to 15% of which are singletons. The sample was also reused in another study, on T cells in Graves' hyperthyroidism and ophthalmopathy.

The specimen was peripheral blood mononuclear cells (PBMCs), collected at new diagnosis, from a patient treated with antithyroid drugs. Source of these receptors: a woman aged 25-40 years with Graves disease. Each CDR3 is given with its conserved first and last residue. Each record gives: clone size, V gene, J gene, D gene, CDR3 protein, CDR3 DNA. D genes are given only for firm matches. Size is omitted from some rows. Given values are once, few, many or a class for expanded clones.

clone size: many
V gene: TRBV11-2
J gene: TRBJ2-5
D gene: TRBD2
CDR3 protein: CASHWGGGPRETQYF
CDR3 DNA: TGTGCCAGCCACTGGGGCGGGGGTCCAAGGGAGACCCAGTACTTC

clone size: few
V gene: TRBV5-8
J gene: TRBJ2-7
D gene: -
CDR3 protein: CASSSGRIYEQYF
CDR3 DNA: TGTGCCAGCAGTTCGGGACGGATCTACGAGCAGTACTTC

clone size: many
V gene: TRBV2
J gene: TRBJ2-5
D gene: -
CDR3 protein: CASREGSGRYQETQYF
CDR3 DNA: TGTGCCAGCAGGGAGGGTAGCGGAAGATACCAAGAGACCCAGTACTTC

clone size: -
V gene: TRBV25-1
J gene: TRBJ1-1
D gene: -
CDR3 protein: CASSKGANTEAFF
CDR3 DNA: TGTGCCAGCAGTAAAGGCGCGAACACTGAAGCTTTCTTT

clone size: few
V gene: TRBV18
J gene: TRBJ2-5
D gene: -
CDR3 protein: CASSQETGSRETQYF
CDR3 DNA: TGTGCCAGCTCACAAGAAACCGGGTCCCGAGAGACCCAGTACTTC

clone size: many
V gene: TRBV29-1
J gene: TRBJ1-2
D gene: -
CDR3 protein: CSVWDVAAYGYTF
CDR3 DNA: TGCAGCGTTTGGGACGTAGCCGCGTATGGCTACACCTTC

clone size: many
V gene: TRBV6-5
J gene: TRBJ1-3
D gene: -
CDR3 protein: CASSYSVGSGNTIYF
CDR3 DNA: TGTGCCAGCAGTTACTCGGTGGGATCTGGAAACACCATATATTTT

clone size: many
V gene: TRBV2
J gene: TRBJ1-1
D gene: -
CDR3 protein: CASRTVNTEAFF
CDR3 DNA: TGTGCCAGCAGAACGGTGAACACTGAAGCTTTCTTT

clone size: many
V gene: TRBV5-1
J gene: TRBJ2-3
D gene: TRBD1
CDR3 protein: CASSLGQGANTPDTQYF
CDR3 DNA: TGCGCCAGCAGCCTCGGACAGGGGGCAAATACGCCAGATACGCAGTATTTT

clone size: many
V gene: TRBV6-1
J gene: TRBJ2-3
D gene: -
CDR3 protein: CASSPTGTDTQYF
CDR3 DNA: TGTGCCAGCAGCCCAACAGGGACAGATACGCAGTATTTT

clone size: few
V gene: TRBV20-1
J gene: TRBJ2-1
D gene: -
CDR3 protein: CSARRVSGVEQFF
CDR3 DNA: TGCAGTGCTAGAAGGGTCTCGGGAGTTGAGCAGTTCTTC

clone size: many
V gene: TRBV10-1
J gene: TRBJ1-1
D gene: -
CDR3 protein: CASSEFNGGNTEAFF
CDR3 DNA: TGCGCCAGCAGTGAGTTCAATGGGGGGAACACTGAAGCTTTCTTT

clone size: many
V gene: TRBV30
J gene: TRBJ1-2
D gene: -
CDR3 protein: CAWIEGLSYGYTF
CDR3 DNA: TGTGCCTGGATAGAGGGTTTGAGCTATGGCTACACCTTC

clone size: -
V gene: TRBV29-1
J gene: TRBJ1-3
D gene: -
CDR3 protein: CSVGGGSGNTIYF
CDR3 DNA: TGCAGCGTTGGTGGGGGCAGTGGAAACACCATATATTTT

clone size: many
V gene: TRBV20-1
J gene: TRBJ1-5
D gene: TRBD1
CDR3 protein: CSARFPSLGQGSNQPQHF
CDR3 DNA: TGCAGTGCTAGATTCCCTTCCTTGGGACAGGGCAGCAATCAGCCCCAGCATTTT